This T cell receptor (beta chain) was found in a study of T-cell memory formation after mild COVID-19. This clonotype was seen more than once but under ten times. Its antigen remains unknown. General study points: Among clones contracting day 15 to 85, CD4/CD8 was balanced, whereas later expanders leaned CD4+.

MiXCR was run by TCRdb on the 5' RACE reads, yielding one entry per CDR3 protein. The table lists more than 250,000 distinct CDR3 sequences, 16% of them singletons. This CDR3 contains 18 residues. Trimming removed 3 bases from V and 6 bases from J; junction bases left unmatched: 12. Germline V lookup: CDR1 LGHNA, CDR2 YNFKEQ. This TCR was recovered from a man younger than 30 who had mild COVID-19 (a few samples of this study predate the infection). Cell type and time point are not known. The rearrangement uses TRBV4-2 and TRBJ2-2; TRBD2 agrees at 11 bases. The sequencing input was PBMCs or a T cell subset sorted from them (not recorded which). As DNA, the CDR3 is TGTGCCAGCAGCCAGTTCCACGGGGCTAGCGGGGGGTCCGGGGAGCTGTTTTTT. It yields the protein CASSQFHGASGGSGELFF.